One sample yielded the 28 T cell receptor beta chains listed below, sequenced in a study of T cell repertoires in cytomegalovirus infection. One entry per CDR3 protein results from TCRdb running MiXCR on the reads. The sample has about 530,000 distinct CDR3 sequences; more than 25% are singletons. The sample was PBMCs. The receptors originated from a human donor in good health (CMV status not recorded). Some clones in this sample may be carry-over from other donors' samples.

This chain uses TRBV20-1 with TRBJ2-3; 12 bases map to TRBD2. Germline-derived CDR1 and CDR2 are DFQATT and SNEGSKA (reference sequence). The CDR3 runs 17 residues. The ends lost 4 bases at V and 1 base at J; junction bases unmatched: 9. CDR3 protein: CSATVLAGGPGTDTQYF. As DNA, the CDR3 is TGCAGTGCTACCGTCCTAGCGGGAGGGCCCGGCACAGATACGCAGTATTTT.

As for this clonotype: It may be a read error: a sequence one base away is much more abundant. J is TRBJ2-1 and V is TRBV7-9, with TRBD2 matching over 12 bases. The CDR3 consists of 15 residues. The V segment lost 1 base and the J segment 9 bases; nucleotides outside the gene matches: 4. Germline CDR1 reads SEHNR; CDR2 reads FQNEAQ (reference sequence). CDR3 region: CASSLGLAGVGEQFF. Written as DNA, the CDR3 is TGTGCCAGCAGCTTAGGACTAGCGGGAGTGGGTGAGCAGTTCTTC.

This sequence joins TRBV7-6 and TRBJ2-2, with TRBD1 identical over 7 bases. Germline CDR1 reads SGHVS; CDR2 reads FNYEAQ. After removal of 5 bases from V and 2 bases from J, the junction contained 8 bases not matched to a gene. The CDR3 runs 16 residues. The chain's CDR3 is CASSKPGTVNTGELFF. CDR3 sequence (DNA): TGTGCCAGCAGCAAACCCGGGACAGTAAACACCGGGGAGCTGTTTTTT.

This clonotype was counted between two and nine times. The chain uses TRBV7-9 and TRBJ2-3; no clear D gene. V shed 2 bases and J shed 1 base, with 16 bases lying between them. Germline lookup yields CDR1 SEHNR and CDR2 FQNEAQ (reference sequence). The CDR3 loop spans 17 amino acids. The CDR3 protein is CASSLSVGGGGTDTQYF. The CDR3 DNA reads as TGTGCCAGCAGCTTATCGGTTGGCGGTGGAGGCACAGATACGCAGTATTTT.

The V call is TRBV7-7, the J call TRBJ2-3; D not certain. The CDR3 totals 15 residues. Trimming took off 5 bases at V and 2 bases at J, with 14 bases between the two ends. CDR1 is SSHAT and CDR2 is FNYEAQ in the germline V gene (reference sequence). CDR3 sequence reads: CASSLSPQATDTQYF. CDR3 nucleotide sequence: TGTGCCAGCAGCCTCTCCCCCCAGGCCACAGATACGCAGTATTTT.

CDR3 in amino acids: CSVEERLQETQYF. The CDR3 nucleotides read TGCAGCGTTGAAGAACGGTTACAAGAGACCCAGTACTTC. V usage is TRBV29-1 and J usage is TRBJ2-5; D uncertain. The length of the CDR3 is 13 residues. Germline values: CDR1 SQVTM, CDR2 ANQGSEA. The V gene lost 0 bases and the J gene lost 2 bases, with 7 bases spanning the gap.

Many counts were recorded for this clonotype. The chain joins TRBV7-2 to TRBJ2-7; D gene unclear. This CDR3 contains 12 residues. CDR1 is SGHTA and CDR2 is FQGNSA in the germline V gene. Trimming shortened V by 5 bases and J by 3 bases, and 8 bases separated the two germline ends. CDR3 sequence reads: CASSQTFYEQYF. The DNA of the CDR3 is TGTGCCAGCAGCCAGACTTTCTACGAGCAGTACTTC. Variable domain in full (rest from reference TRBV7-2 and TRBJ2-7): GAGVSQSPSNKVTEKGKDVELRCDPISGHTALYWYRQSLGQGLEFLIYFQGNSAPDKSGLPSDRFSAERTGGSVSTLTIQRTQQEDSAVYLCASSQTFYEQYFGPGTRLTVT.

The chain employs TRBV27 and TRBJ2-1, with TRBD2 as a possible D gene (6 bases). The germline V and J ends were trimmed by 6 bases and 14 bases, with 23 bases remaining between them. The CDR3 has 14 amino acids. The germline V gene has CDR1 MNHEY and CDR2 SMNVEV (reference sequence). CDR3 sequence (DNA): TGTGCCAGCAGGATAAACTATGAGGGACTGAAGGAGTTCTTC. Amino acid sequence: CASRINYEGLKEFF.

This clonotype has a handful of counts. A read error may produce the germline difference seen at one junction end. The chain is built from TRBV18 and TRBJ2-5; D gene unclear. The CDR3 length is 13 residues. Germline-derived CDR1 and CDR2 are KGHSH and LQKENI. The CDR3 DNA reads as TGCGCCAGCAGCCCCGGATTTCAAGAGACCCAGTACTTC. Amino acids: CASSPGFQETQYF.

This clonotype was detected a few times. The CDR3 nucleotides are TGTGCCACCAGCAGAGATATCCCTTACAATGAGCAGTTCTTC. Its translation: CATSRDIPYNEQFF. The rearrangement joins TRBV15 to TRBJ2-1; D uncertain. Trimming shortened V by 0 bases and J by 4 bases, and 7 bases separated the two germline ends. The CDR3 spans 14 residues. Germline assignment: CDR1 LNHNV and CDR2 YYDKDF (reference sequence).

As to this clonotype: The final CDR3 position lacks the conserved phenylalanine or tryptophan, pointing to a likely read error. The limits of the CDR3 on the DNA are not certain, so only TCRdb's listed CDR3 is given. The chain carries TRBV12-5 and TRBJ1-2. The CDR3 length is 8 residues, termini included. Per the germline V gene, CDR1 is LGHNT and CDR2 is FRNRAP. Here the CDR3 reads CATRLTTE.

V usage is TRBV6-1 and J usage is TRBJ2-1, with D perhaps TRBD2 (6 bases). The V gene lost 2 bases and the J gene lost 9 bases, with 29 bases spanning the gap. The CDR3 runs 19 residues. Germline-derived CDR1 and CDR2 are MNHNS and SASEGT. The CDR3 bases are TGTGCCAGCAGTGAAAAGGAACTTGGGGGGAGACCCTTAGATATTGAGCAGTTCTTC. As protein: CASSEKELGGRPLDIEQFF.

The genes are TRBV30 and TRBJ1-2, with D possibly being TRBD1 (6 bases). From germline, CDR1 is GTSNPN and CDR2 SVGIG (reference sequence). The CDR3 consists of 14 residues. V lost 5 bases to trimming and J lost 6 bases, with 19 bases between them. CDR3 loop: CAWARDRKFHGYTF. CDR3 nucleotides: TGTGCCTGGGCCAGAGACAGGAAGTTCCATGGCTACACCTTC.

A remark on this clonotype: This may come from a read error, since a much larger clone is one base off. The chain couples TRBV7-2 to TRBJ2-3; no clear D gene. The germline V gene encodes CDR1 SGHTA and CDR2 FQGNSA. The CDR3 consists of 13 residues. In DNA, the CDR3 is TGTGCCAGCAGCAAAGACCACACAGATGCGCAGTATTTT. It specifies CASSKDHTDAQYF.

The V call is TRBV7-2, the J call TRBJ1-2; D unclear. V gave up 4 bases and J gave up 7 bases, with 19 bases separating them. CDR3 size: 15 residues. Germline CDR1 is SGHTA and CDR2 is FQGNSA. CDR3 sequence reads: CASSSPSLQTLGYTF. The CDR3 region has the DNA TGTGCCAGCAGCTCCCCCTCCCTACAGACCCTTGGCTACACCTTC.

The chain joins TRBV6-2 or TRBV6-3 to TRBJ2-6; D call uncertain. Germline values: CDR1 MNHEY, CDR2 SVGEGT. Trimming shortened V by 2 bases and J by 2 bases, and 22 bases separated the two germline ends. CDR3 length equals 20 residues. The CDR3 DNA follows: TGTGCCAGCAGTTACCCTCCCCTGGCAGTTCTCAACCCTGGGGCCAACGTCCTGACTTTC. Its translation is CASSYPPLAVLNPGANVLTF.

CDR3 sequence (DNA): TGTGCCAGCAGGCCCTGGGGGCTGGCCTATGGCTACACCTTC. It specifies CASRPWGLAYGYTF. The rearrangement joins TRBV6-2 or TRBV6-3 to TRBJ1-2, with TRBD1 as a possible D gene (6 bases). With 6 bases removed from V and 4 bases from J, the gap between germline ends came to 15 bases. CDR1 and CDR2 (germline): MNHEY, SVGEGT. This CDR3 comprises 14 residues.

This clonotype was seen once. V gene TRBV29-1 combines with J gene TRBJ2-5; D might be TRBD2 (6 bases). Germline CDR1 and CDR2: SQVTM and ANQGSEA. Trimming removed 6 bases at V and 1 base at J, with 9 bases between. The CDR3 runs to 12 residues. The CDR3 sequence is CSVSEGQETQYF. The CDR3 DNA sequence: TGCAGCGTATCGGAGGGCCAAGAGACCCAGTACTTC.

The chain uses TRBV19 and TRBJ1-2; 7 positions agree with TRBD1. The junction had 10 bases not matched to a gene; V was cut back by 6 bases and J by 3 bases. Germline V lookup: CDR1 LNHDA, CDR2 SQIVND (reference sequence). The CDR3 runs to 15 residues. The CDR3 region is CASSRLRTGHYGYTF. The CDR3 DNA reads as TGTGCCAGTAGCCGACTGAGGACAGGTCACTATGGCTACACCTTC.

This clonotype was found many times. The chain joins TRBV27 to TRBJ1-2; possible D gene TRBD1, 6 bases. The CDR3 is 13 amino acids. CDR1 and CDR2 (germline): MNHEY, SMNVEV (reference sequence). The V end was cut by 4 bases, the J end by 8 bases, with 14 bases between. CDR3 DNA sequence: TGTGCCAGCAGTTACTTACAGGGCTCAGGCTACACCTTC. Encoded protein: CASSYLQGSGYTF.

The chain carries TRBV7-9 and TRBJ1-5; D not resolved. This CDR3 has 14 residues. Germline V lookup: CDR1 SEHNR, CDR2 FQNEAQ (reference sequence). Between the trimmed V and J ends, which lost 3 bases and 5 bases, there was a span of 11 bases. CDR3 in amino acids: CASSFIEVHQPQHF. The CDR3 DNA is TGTGCCAGCAGCTTCATTGAGGTCCATCAGCCCCAGCATTTT. The variable domain in full, with the rest retrieved from reference TRBV7-9 and TRBJ1-5, is DTGVSQNPRHKITKRGQNVTFRCDPISEHNRLYWYRQTLGQGPEFLTYFQNEAQLEKSRLLSDRFSAERPKGSFSTLEIQRTEQGDSAMYLCASSFIEVHQPQHFGDGTRLSIL.

This clonotype has more than one count but fewer than ten. The chain recombines TRBV10-3 with TRBJ2-5; 9 nucleotides match TRBD2. Germline CDR1 ENHRY, CDR2 SYGVKD. This CDR3 spans 16 amino acids. After removal of 0 bases from V and 4 bases from J, the junction contained 6 bases not matched to a gene. CDR3 in amino acids: CAISESVSGSGETQYF. The CDR3 DNA reads TGTGCCATCAGTGAGTCGGTTAGCGGGAGCGGAGAGACCCAGTACTTC.

This clonotype was recorded a few times. V gene TRBV27 combines with J gene TRBJ2-1, with a weak D call TRBD2 (6 bases). Trimming removed 6 bases from V and 4 bases from J, with 13 bases in between. Germline V gene sequence: CDR1 MNHEY, CDR2 SMNVEV (reference sequence). The CDR3 is 14 residues long. Written as DNA, the CDR3 is TGTGCCAGCAGCACGGGACTTCGTTACAATGAGCAGTTCTTC. This gives the protein CASSTGLRYNEQFF.

The V call is TRBV7-6, the J call TRBJ2-7; 8 bases fit TRBD2. With 2 bases clipped from V and 0 bases from J, the junction kept 3 bases outside the gene matches. Germline lookup yields CDR1 SGHVS and CDR2 FNYEAQ. The CDR3 is 15 residues long. CDR3 DNA sequence: TGTGCCAGCAGCTTAAGCGGGGGCCCCTCCTACGAGCAGTACTTC. Translated: CASSLSGGPSYEQYF.

This clonotype was found a few times. This chain links TRBV27 with TRBJ2-2; TRBD2 agrees at 8 bases. Germline CDR1 MNHEY, CDR2 SMNVEV (reference sequence). The J segment lost 4 bases and the V segment lost 5 bases, leaving 6 bases of the junction unmatched. CDR3 length: 15 amino acids. CDR3 nucleotides: TGTGCCAGCAGTGAGCGGACTAGCTCCACCGGGGAGCTGTTTTTT. Translating gives CASSERTSSTGELFF.

The rearrangement joins TRBV12-3 or TRBV12-4 to TRBJ2-2; 9 nucleotides align to TRBD1. The V and J ends lost 8 bases and 7 bases, in that order; junction bases with no gene match: 8. The CDR3 covers 14 residues. The CDR3 bases are TGTGCCAGCGGATACACAGGGGGCAGCGGGGAGCTGTTTTTT. Its protein is CASGYTGGSGELFF.

The chain joins TRBV2 to TRBJ1-3; TRBD1 matches at 7 bases. Looked up from germline, CDR1 is SNHLY and CDR2 is FYNNEI. This CDR3 region has 14 residues. V gave up 6 bases and J gave up 1 base; unmatched junction bases: 3. CDR3 DNA: TGTGCCAGCAGGATGACAGGGTCTGGAAACACCATATATTTT. Amino acid sequence: CASRMTGSGNTIYF. The full variable domain, rest sourced from reference TRBV2 and TRBJ1-3, is EPEVTQTPSHQVTQMGQEVILRCVPISNHLYFYWYRQILGQKVEFLVSFYNNEISEKSEIFDDQFSVERPDGSNFTLKIRSTKLEDSAMYFCASRMTGSGNTIYFGEGSWLTVV.

This sequence joins TRBV6-1 and TRBJ1-2; D is uncertain. Germline lookup yields CDR1 MNHNS and CDR2 SASEGT. Trimming removed 7 bases at V and 8 bases at J, with 14 bases between. CDR3 length: 12 amino acids. The CDR3, as DNA: TGTGCCAGCACCTCATTATTTGTGGGCTACACCTTC. Residues: CASTSLFVGYTF.